The sequence of this T cell receptor beta chain was determined in a study of early T cells in non-severe SARS-CoV-2 infection. Broader study findings: CD4 and private specificities were missed by VDJdb matching, which favored anti-spike CD8 responses.

Individual cDNA molecules were tagged with unique molecular identifiers. TCRdb analysed the 5' RACE reads with MiXCR anew, one entry per CDR3 protein. The table includes 90,000 to 100,000 distinct CDR3 sequences, about 12% detected once. V shed 6 bases, J shed 2 bases, and the junction held 7 bases outside the gene matches. The CDR3 has 15 amino acids. Germline CDR1 LNHDA, CDR2 SQIVND (reference sequence). This clonotype was picked up a small number of times. What it binds is unknown. The sequence was collected from an adult who was a healthcare worker with PCR-confirmed SARS-CoV-2 infection or an uninfected control (not recorded which). The chain combines TRBV19 with TRBJ2-3, with 8 bases identical to TRBD1. The sample comprised whole blood. This CDR3 is CASRSWTGLTDTQYF. The CDR3 nucleotides read TGTGCCAGTAGATCCTGGACAGGGCTCACAGATACGCAGTATTTT.